What follows describes a single T cell receptor (beta chain). Its antigen remains unidentified. The CDR3 is 16 residues long. CDR1 is MNHEY, CDR2 SMNVEV, per germline (reference sequence). Unmatched junction bases numbered 5, after V lost 3 bases and J lost 0 bases. Time point given: week 35, safety follow-up. The investigators gave 300 ug of mutant IDH1 20-mer peptide in each vaccine dose, together with topical imiquimod. The study enrolled donors with new WHO grade 3 or 4 IDH1-mutant, ATRX-lost astrocytomas. Sequencing used immunoSEQ multiplex PCR; TCRdb keeps in-frame clones, though not all of them. The table has 50,000 to 70,000 clones, around 85% seen once. The data were taken from a study of a mutant IDH1 vaccine in newly diagnosed glioma. For the study at large: Treated patients comprised about 60% males and 37.5% females, mean age approximately 38 years. Patients' prior therapy spanned radiotherapy, temozolomide, or both; most underwent both. Held at week 35, visit V12 was the safety follow-up, and visit V13 followed at week 47.

This material consisted of PBMCs, taken from a glioma patient whose treatment included an IDH1 peptide vaccine. This receptor was obtained from a man aged 35-49 years with glioma. The chain carries TRBV27 and TRBJ1-5; 7 bases are a match to TRBD1. Written as DNA, the CDR3 is TGTGCCAGCAGTTTGGGACAGAGCTATAGCAATCAGCCCCAGCATTTT. Residues: CASSLGQSYSNQPQHF.